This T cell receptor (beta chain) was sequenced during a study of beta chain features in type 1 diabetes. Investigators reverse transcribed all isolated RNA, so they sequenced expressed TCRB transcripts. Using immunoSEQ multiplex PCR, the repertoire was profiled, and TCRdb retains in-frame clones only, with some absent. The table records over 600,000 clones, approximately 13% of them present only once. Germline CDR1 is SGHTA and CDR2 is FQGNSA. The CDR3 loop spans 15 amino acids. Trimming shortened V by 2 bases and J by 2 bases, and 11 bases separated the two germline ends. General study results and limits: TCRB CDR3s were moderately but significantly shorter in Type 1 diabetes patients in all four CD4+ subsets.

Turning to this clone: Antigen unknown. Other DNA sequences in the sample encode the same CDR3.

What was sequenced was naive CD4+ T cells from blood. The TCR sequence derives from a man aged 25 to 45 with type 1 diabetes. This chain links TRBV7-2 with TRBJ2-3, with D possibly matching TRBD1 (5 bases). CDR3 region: CASSLRQGFTDTQYF. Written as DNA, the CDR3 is TGTGCCAGCAGCTTACGGCAGGGATTCACAGATACGCAGTATTTT.